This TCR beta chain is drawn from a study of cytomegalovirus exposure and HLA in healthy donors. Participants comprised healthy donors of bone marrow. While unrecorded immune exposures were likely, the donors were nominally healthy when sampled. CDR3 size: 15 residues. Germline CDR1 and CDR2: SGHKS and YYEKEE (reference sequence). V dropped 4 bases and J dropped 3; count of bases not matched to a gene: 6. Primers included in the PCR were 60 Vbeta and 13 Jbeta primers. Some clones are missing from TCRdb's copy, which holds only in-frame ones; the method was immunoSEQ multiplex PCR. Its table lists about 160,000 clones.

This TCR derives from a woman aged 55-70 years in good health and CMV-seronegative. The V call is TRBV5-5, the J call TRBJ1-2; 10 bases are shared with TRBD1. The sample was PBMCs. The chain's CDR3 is CASSPLGQGYYGYTF. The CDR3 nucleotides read TGTGCCAGCAGCCCGCTGGGACAGGGGTACTATGGCTACACCTTC. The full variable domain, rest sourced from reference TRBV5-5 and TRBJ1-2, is DAGVTQSPTHLIKTRGQQVTLRCSPISGHKSVSWYQQVLGQGPQFIFQYYEKEERGRGNFPDRFSARQFPNYSSELNVNALLLGDSALYLCASSPLGQGYYGYTFGSGTRLTVV.